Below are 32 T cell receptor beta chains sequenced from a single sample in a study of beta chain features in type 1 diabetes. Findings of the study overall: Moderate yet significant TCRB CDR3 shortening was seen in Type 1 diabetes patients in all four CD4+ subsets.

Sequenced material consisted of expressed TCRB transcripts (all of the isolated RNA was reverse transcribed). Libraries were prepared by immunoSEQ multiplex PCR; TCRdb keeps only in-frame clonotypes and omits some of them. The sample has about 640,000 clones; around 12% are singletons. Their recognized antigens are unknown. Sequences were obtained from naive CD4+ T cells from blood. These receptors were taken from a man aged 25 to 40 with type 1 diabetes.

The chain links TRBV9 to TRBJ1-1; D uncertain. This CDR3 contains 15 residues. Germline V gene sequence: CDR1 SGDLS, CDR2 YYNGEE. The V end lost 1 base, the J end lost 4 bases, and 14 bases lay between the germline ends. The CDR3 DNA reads TGTGCCAGCAGCGTAACTCCAAGTCCGGGCACTGAAGCTTTCTTT. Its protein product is CASSVTPSPGTEAFF.

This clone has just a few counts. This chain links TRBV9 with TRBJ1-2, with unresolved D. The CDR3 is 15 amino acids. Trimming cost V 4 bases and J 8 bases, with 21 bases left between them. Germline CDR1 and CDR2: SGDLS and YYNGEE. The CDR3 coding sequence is TGTGCCAGCAGCACCTACTCAGCTCCCGGCTCGGGCTACACCTTC. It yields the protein CASSTYSAPGSGYTF.

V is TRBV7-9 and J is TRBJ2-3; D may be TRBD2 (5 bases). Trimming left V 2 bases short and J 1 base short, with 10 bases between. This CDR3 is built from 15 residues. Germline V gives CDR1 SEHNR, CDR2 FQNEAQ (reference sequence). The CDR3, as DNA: TGTGCCAGCAGCTTAAAGGGAGTGGGCACAGATACGCAGTATTTT. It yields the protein CASSLKGVGTDTQYF.

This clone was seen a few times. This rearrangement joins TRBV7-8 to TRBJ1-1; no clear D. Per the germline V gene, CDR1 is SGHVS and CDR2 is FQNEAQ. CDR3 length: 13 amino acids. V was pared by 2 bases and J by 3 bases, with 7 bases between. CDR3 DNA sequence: TGTGCCAGCAGCTTATCCATCGACACTGAAGCTTTCTTT. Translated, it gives CASSLSIDTEAFF.

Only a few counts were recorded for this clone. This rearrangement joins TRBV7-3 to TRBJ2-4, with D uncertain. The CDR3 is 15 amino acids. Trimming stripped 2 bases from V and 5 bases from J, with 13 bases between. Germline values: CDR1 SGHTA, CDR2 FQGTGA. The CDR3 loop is CASSLSADPENIQYF. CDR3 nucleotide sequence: TGTGCCAGCAGCTTATCTGCGGACCCAGAAAACATTCAGTACTTC.

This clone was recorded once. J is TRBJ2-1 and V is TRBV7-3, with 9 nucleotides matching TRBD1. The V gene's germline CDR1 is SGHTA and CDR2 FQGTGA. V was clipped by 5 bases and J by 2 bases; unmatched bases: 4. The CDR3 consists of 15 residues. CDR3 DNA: TGTGCCAGCAGCGCGACAGGGGGGACCTACAATGAGCAGTTCTTC. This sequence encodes CASSATGGTYNEQFF.

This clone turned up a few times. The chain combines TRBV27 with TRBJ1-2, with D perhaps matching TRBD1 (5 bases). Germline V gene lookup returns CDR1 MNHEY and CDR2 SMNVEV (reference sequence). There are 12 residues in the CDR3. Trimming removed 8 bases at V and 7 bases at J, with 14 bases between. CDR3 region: CASRRDRGGYTF. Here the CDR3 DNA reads TGTGCCAGCCGCAGGGACCGGGGTGGCTACACCTTC.

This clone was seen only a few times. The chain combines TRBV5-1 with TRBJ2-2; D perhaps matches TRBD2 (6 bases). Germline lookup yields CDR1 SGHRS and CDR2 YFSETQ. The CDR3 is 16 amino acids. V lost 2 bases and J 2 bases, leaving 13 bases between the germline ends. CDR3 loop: CASSFSAGSNTGELFF. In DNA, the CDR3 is TGCGCCAGCAGCTTTTCGGCGGGGAGCAACACCGGGGAGCTGTTTTTT.

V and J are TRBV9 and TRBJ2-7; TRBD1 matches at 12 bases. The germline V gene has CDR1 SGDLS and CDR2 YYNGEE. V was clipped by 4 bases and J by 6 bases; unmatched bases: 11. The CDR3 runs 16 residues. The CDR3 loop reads CASSPLMGQGASEQYF. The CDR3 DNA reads TGTGCCAGCAGCCCCCTAATGGGACAGGGGGCGAGCGAGCAGTACTTC.

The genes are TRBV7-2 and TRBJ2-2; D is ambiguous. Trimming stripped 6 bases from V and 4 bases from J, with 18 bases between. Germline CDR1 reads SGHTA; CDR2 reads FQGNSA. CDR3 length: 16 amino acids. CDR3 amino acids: CASSSSVGHRTGELFF. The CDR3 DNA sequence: TGTGCCAGCAGTTCCTCTGTAGGGCACCGCACCGGGGAGCTGTTTTTT.

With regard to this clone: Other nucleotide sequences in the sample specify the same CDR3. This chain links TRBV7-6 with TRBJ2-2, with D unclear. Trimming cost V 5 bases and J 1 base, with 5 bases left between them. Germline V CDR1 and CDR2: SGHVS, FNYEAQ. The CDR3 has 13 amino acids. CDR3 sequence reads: CASSERNTGELFF. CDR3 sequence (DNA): TGTGCCAGCAGCGAGCGGAACACCGGGGAGCTGTTTTTT.

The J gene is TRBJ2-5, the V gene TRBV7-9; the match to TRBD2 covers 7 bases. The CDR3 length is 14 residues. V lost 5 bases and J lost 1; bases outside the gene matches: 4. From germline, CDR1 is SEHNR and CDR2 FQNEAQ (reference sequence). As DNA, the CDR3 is TGTGCCAGCAGCCTATGGGGGGGCCAAGAGACCCAGTACTTC. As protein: CASSLWGGQETQYF.

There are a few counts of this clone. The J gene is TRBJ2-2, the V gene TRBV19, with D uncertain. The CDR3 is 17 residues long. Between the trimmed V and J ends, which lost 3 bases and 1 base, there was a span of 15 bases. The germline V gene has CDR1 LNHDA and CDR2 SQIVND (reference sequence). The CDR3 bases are TGTGCCAGTAGTATCGGGTTCGGGTCCATGAACACCGGGGAGCTGTTTTTT. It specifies CASSIGFGSMNTGELFF.

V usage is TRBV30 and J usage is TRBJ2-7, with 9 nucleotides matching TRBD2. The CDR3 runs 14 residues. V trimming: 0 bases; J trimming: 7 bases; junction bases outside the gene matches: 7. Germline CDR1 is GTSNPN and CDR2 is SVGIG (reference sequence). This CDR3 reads CAWSVVAGAGEQYF. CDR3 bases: TGTGCCTGGAGTGTGGTAGCGGGGGCCGGGGAGCAGTACTTC.

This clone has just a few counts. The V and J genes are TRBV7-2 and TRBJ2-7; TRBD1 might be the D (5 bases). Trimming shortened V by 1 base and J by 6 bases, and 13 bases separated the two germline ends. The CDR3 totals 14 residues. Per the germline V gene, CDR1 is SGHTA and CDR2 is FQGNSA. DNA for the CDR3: TGTGCCAGCAGCTTAGTAGACAGACGGGCCGAGCAGTACTTC. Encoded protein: CASSLVDRRAEQYF.

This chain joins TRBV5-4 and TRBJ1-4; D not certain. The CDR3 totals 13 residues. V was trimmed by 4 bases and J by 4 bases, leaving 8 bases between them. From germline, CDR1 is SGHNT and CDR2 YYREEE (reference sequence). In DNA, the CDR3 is TGTGCCAGCAGCGAAGGGAGTAATGAAAAACTGTTTTTT. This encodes CASSEGSNEKLFF.

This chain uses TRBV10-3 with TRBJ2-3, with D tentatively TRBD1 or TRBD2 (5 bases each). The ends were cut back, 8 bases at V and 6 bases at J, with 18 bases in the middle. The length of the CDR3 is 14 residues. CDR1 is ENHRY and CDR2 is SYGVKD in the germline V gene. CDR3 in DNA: TGTGCCATCCGAGGGACCTCAAAACGGGATACGCAGTATTTT. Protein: CAIRGTSKRDTQYF.

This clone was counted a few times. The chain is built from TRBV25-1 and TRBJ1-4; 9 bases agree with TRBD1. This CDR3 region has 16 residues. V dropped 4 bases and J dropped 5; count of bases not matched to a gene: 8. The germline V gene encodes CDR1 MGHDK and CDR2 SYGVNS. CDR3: CASSVRYGQGNEKLFF. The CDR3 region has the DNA TGTGCCAGCAGTGTGAGGTACGGACAGGGGAATGAAAAACTGTTTTTT.

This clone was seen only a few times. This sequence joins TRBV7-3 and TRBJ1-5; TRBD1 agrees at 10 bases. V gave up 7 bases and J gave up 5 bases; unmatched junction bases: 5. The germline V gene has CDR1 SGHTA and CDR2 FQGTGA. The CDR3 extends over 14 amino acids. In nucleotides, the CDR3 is TGTGCCAGCAACGTGACAGGGGGCGATCAGCCCCAGCATTTT. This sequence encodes CASNVTGGDQPQHF.

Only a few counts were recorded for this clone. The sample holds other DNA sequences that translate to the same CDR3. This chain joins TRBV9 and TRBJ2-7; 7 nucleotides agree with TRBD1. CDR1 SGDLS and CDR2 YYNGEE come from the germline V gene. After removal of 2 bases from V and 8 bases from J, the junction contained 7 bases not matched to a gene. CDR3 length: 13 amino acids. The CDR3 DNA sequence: TGTGCCAGCAGCGTTGGCGAGACAGGGCAGCAGTACTTC. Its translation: CASSVGETGQQYF.

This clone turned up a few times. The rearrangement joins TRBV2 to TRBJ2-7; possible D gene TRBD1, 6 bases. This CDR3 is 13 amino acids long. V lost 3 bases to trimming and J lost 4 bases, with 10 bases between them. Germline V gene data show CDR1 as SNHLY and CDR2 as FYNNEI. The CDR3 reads CASSDQGRYEQYF. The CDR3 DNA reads TGTGCCAGCAGTGACCAGGGGCGATACGAGCAGTACTTC.

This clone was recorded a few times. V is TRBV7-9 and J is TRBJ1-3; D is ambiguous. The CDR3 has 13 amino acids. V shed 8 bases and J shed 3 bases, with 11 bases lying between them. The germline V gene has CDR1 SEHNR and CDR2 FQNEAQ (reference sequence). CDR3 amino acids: CASAGSYGNTIYF. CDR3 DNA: TGTGCCAGCGCGGGATCGTATGGAAACACCATATATTTT.

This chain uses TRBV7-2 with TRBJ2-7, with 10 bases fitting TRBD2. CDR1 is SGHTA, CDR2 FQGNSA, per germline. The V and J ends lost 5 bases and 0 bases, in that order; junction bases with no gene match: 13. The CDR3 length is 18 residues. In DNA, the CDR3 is TGTGCCAGCAGCCCAAGGGGTAGCGGGGGGTATTCCTCCTACGAGCAGTACTTC. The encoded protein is CASSPRGSGGYSSYEQYF.

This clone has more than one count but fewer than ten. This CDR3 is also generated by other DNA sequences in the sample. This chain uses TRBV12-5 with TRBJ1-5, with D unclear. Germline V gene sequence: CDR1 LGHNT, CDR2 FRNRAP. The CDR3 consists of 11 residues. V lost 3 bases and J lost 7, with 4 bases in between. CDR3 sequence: CASGFEQPQHF. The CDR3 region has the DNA TGTGCTAGTGGTTTCGAGCAGCCCCAGCATTTT.

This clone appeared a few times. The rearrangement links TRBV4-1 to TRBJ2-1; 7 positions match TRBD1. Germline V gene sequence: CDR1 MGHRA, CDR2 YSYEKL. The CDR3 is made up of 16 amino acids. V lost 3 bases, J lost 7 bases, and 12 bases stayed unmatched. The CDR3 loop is CASSHLPTRGSNEQFF. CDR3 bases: TGCGCCAGCAGCCACCTTCCCACCAGGGGGTCTAATGAGCAGTTCTTC.

For the CDR3, the DNA is TGTGCCAGCAGCGCCGGGACAGCAAATCAGCCCCAGCATTTT. It encodes CASSAGTANQPQHF. V is TRBV9 and J is TRBJ1-5, with 7 bases lining up with TRBD1. The CDR3 runs to 14 residues. Germline V lookup: CDR1 SGDLS, CDR2 YYNGEE. V lost 3 bases and J lost 4; bases outside the gene matches: 4. The full variable domain, rest sourced from reference TRBV9 and TRBJ1-5, is DSGVTQTPKHLITATGQRVTLRCSPRSGDLSVYWYQQSLDQGLQFLIQYYNGEERAKGNILERFSAQQFPDLHSELNLSSLELGDSALYFCASSAGTANQPQHFGDGTRLSIL.

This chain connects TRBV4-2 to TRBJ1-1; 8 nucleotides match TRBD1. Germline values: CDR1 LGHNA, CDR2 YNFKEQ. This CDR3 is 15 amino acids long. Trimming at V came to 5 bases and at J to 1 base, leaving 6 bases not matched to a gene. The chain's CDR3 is CASSTHRGRNTEAFF. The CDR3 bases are TGTGCCAGCAGCACTCACAGGGGGAGGAACACTGAAGCTTTCTTT.

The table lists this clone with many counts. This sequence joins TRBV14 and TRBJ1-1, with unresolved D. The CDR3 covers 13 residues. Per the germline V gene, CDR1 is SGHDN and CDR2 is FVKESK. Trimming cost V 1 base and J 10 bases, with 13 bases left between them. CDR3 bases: TGTGCCAGCAGCCAAGTAGCGAGGGATTCAGCTTTCTTT. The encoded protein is CASSQVARDSAFF.

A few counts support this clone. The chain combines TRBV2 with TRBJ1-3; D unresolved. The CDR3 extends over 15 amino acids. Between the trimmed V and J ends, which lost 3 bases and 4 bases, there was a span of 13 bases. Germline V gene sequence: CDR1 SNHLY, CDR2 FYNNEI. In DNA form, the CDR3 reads TGTGCCAGCAGTGAGGAAAGCGTCGCAGGAAACACCATATATTTT. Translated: CASSEESVAGNTIYF.

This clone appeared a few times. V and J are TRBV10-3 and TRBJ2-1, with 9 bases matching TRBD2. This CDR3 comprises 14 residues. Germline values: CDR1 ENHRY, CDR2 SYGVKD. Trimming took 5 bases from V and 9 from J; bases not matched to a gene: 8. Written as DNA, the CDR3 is TGTGCCATCAGTTTGCCTAGCGGGGATCGTGAGCAGTTCTTC. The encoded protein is CAISLPSGDREQFF.

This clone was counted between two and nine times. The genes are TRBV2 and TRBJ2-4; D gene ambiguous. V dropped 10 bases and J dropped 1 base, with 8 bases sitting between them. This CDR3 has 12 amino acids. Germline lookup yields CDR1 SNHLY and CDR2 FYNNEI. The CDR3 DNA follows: TGTGCCAACTCAAAGGCCAAAAACATTCAGTACTTC. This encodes CANSKAKNIQYF.

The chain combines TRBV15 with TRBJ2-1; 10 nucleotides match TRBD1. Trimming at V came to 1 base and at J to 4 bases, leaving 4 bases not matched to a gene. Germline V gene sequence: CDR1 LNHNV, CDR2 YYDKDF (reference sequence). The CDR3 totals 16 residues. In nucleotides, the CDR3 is TGTGCCACCAGCAGAGGTGGGACAGGGGTATACAATGAGCAGTTCTTC. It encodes CATSRGGTGVYNEQFF.